These 22 T cell receptor beta chains came from one sample sequenced in a study of cytomegalovirus exposure and HLA in healthy donors. The table came from immunoSEQ multiplex PCR; TCRdb's copy has only in-frame clones and leaves some out. The table lists about 75,000 clones, over 80% of them singletons. Sequenced sample: PBMCs. Every receptor here comes from a young man in good health and CMV-seronegative.

The chain employs TRBV11-2 and TRBJ2-7, with D uncertain. Germline V lookup: CDR1 SGHAT, CDR2 FQNNGV. V shed 5 bases and J shed 1 base, with 15 bases lying between them. The CDR3 totals 15 residues. Here the CDR3 DNA reads TGTGCCAGCAGCCCCCCCGTGAGGAATTCCTACGAGCAGTACTTC. Its translation: CASSPPVRNSYEQYF. The whole variable domain, filled in from reference TRBV11-2 and TRBJ2-7, reads EAGVAQSPRYKIIEKRQSVAFWCNPISGHATLYWYQQILGQGPKLLIQFQNNGVVDDSQLPKDRFSAERLKGVDSTLKIQPAKLEDSAVYLCASSPPVRNSYEQYFGPGTRLTVT.

The gene calls are TRBV4-3 and TRBJ2-3; 12 nucleotides match TRBD2. This CDR3 spans 15 amino acids. Germline V gene data show CDR1 as LGHNA and CDR2 as YSLEER. V dropped 4 bases and J dropped 10; count of bases not matched to a gene: 9. CDR3 residues: CASSPRTSGTVAQYF. CDR3 bases: TGCGCCAGCAGCCCCCGGACTAGCGGGACGGTTGCGCAGTATTTT.

The rearrangement links TRBV27 to TRBJ2-3; 7 bases agree with TRBD2. The CDR3 length is 15 residues. CDR1 and CDR2 from the germline V gene are MNHEY and SMNVEV (reference sequence). V shed 5 bases and J 5 bases; nucleotides not matched to a gene: 10. In DNA form, the CDR3 reads TGTGCCAGCAGTCCGGGACTACACTCCGGAGATACGCAGTATTTT. Protein product: CASSPGLHSGDTQYF.

The V and J genes are TRBV5-1 and TRBJ1-1; 9 bases match TRBD1. CDR3 length equals 16 residues. Germline V gene sequence: CDR1 SGHRS, CDR2 YFSETQ. The J segment lost 5 bases and the V segment lost 4 bases, leaving 12 bases of the junction unmatched. CDR3 sequence reads: CASSATGGKWETEAFF. The CDR3 DNA is TGCGCCAGCAGCGCCACAGGGGGCAAGTGGGAAACTGAAGCTTTCTTT.

This chain connects TRBV4-1 to TRBJ1-5; tentative D call: TRBD1 (6 bases). The V end was cut by 2 bases, the J end by 7 bases, with 12 bases between. Germline V CDR1 and CDR2: MGHRA, YSYEKL. This CDR3 has 14 amino acids. The CDR3 DNA follows: TGCGCCAGCAGCCAAACAGGGATGGGACAGCCCCAGCATTTT. Translated: CASSQTGMGQPQHF.

This clone has just one count. The V and J genes are TRBV4-1 and TRBJ1-1; tentative D call: TRBD1 (6 bases). The CDR3 has 16 residues. In germline, CDR1 is MGHRA, CDR2 YSYEKL. Trimming removed 4 bases at V and 4 bases at J, with 19 bases between. The CDR3 region has the DNA TGCGCCAGCAGCCTAATCTCCACAGGGTACCCCACTGAAGCTTTCTTT. Protein sequence: CASSLISTGYPTEAFF.

The chain uses TRBV15 and TRBJ2-3; D might be TRBD2 (6 bases). Germline-derived CDR1 and CDR2 are LNHNV and YYDKDF (reference sequence). The CDR3 consists of 15 residues. V was trimmed by 0 bases and J by 2 bases, leaving 9 bases between them. As DNA, the CDR3 is TGTGCCACCAGCAGAGAACAGCGGGCCACAGATACGCAGTATTTT. It encodes CATSREQRATDTQYF.

V and J are TRBV19 and TRBJ2-1; 7 nucleotides align to TRBD1. Germline V gene sequence: CDR1 LNHDA, CDR2 SQIVND (reference sequence). The V gene end was trimmed by 7 bases and the J gene end by 4 bases; junction bases not matched to a gene: 10. The CDR3 length is 15 residues. CDR3 in DNA: TGTGCCAGTACCCTAGGGACAGCTATTTACAATGAGCAGTTCTTC. Translated, it gives CASTLGTAIYNEQFF.

The chain employs TRBV7-2 and TRBJ2-5; TRBD2 matches at 8 bases. The germline CDR1 and CDR2 sequences are SGHTA and FQGNSA. The CDR3 is made up of 15 amino acids. V shed 5 bases, J shed 4 bases, and the junction held 9 bases outside the gene matches. CDR3: CASSRGGGTGETQYF. Written as DNA, the CDR3 is TGTGCCAGCAGCCGGGGGGGTGGGACGGGAGAGACCCAGTACTTC.

CDR3 sequence reads: CASSETGGGYNQPQHF. The DNA for the CDR3 is TGTGCCAGCAGTGAAACTGGGGGGGGTTACAATCAGCCCCAGCATTTT. The chain carries TRBV6-1 and TRBJ1-5; possible D gene TRBD1, 5 bases. Trimming removed 2 bases at V and 3 bases at J, with 14 bases between. The CDR3 is 16 amino acids. Germline V CDR1 and CDR2: MNHNS, SASEGT.

The chain joins TRBV4-3 to TRBJ2-2, with D possibly matching TRBD1 (5 bases). This CDR3 is built from 15 residues. The germline V gene has CDR1 LGHNA and CDR2 YSLEER. V was clipped by 1 base and J by 2 bases, with 8 bases between them. The CDR3 DNA reads TGCGCCAGCAGCCAAGGGACACTTAACACCGGGGAGCTGTTTTTT. Its translation is CASSQGTLNTGELFF.

This rearrangement joins TRBV21-1 to TRBJ2-7; the table assigns TRBD2, which was not confirmed against the DNA. TRBV21-1 is a pseudogene locus. The CDR3 runs 17 residues. CDR3 coding DNA: TGTGCCAGCAGCAAATGGAGACTAGCGGGAGTCCCGCCCGAGCAGTACGTC. Translation gives CASSKWRLAGVPPEQYV.

The gene calls are TRBV6-5 and TRBJ2-7, with D possibly matching TRBD2 (6 bases). The CDR3 contains 13 residues. Germline loops: CDR1 MNHEY, CDR2 SVGAGI. V lost 4 bases, J lost 6 bases, and 13 bases lay in between. CDR3 sequence reads: CASSFTAGSEQYV. The DNA for the CDR3 is TGTGCCAGCAGTTTTACGGCGGGATCCGAGCAGTACGTC.

The chain uses TRBV4-2 and TRBJ2-7, with 9 bases matching TRBD2. The CDR3 spans 18 residues. V shed 1 base, J shed 2 bases, and the junction held 12 bases outside the gene matches. Germline loops: CDR1 LGHNA, CDR2 YNFKEQ. The CDR3: CASSQVVGGAGGPYEQYF. The CDR3 DNA reads as TGTGCCAGCAGCCAAGTCGTCGGGGGAGCGGGGGGCCCCTACGAGCAGTACTTC.

The genes are TRBV5-4 and TRBJ2-5; 7 nucleotides align to TRBD1. CDR1 is SGHNT, CDR2 YYREEE, per germline (reference sequence). This CDR3 has 19 residues. J lost 0 bases, V lost 0 bases, and 14 bases had no gene match. CDR3 in amino acids: CASSLDAPGQQTNQETQYF. In DNA form, the CDR3 reads TGTGCCAGCAGCTTGGACGCTCCGGGACAGCAGACCAACCAAGAGACCCAGTACTTC.

V usage is TRBV6-5 and J usage is TRBJ2-1, with 7 bases identical to TRBD2. Germline V CDR1 and CDR2: MNHEY, SVGAGI. This CDR3 contains 16 residues. The V gene end was trimmed by 3 bases and the J gene end by 5 bases; junction bases not matched to a gene: 10. The CDR3 reads CASSYIGGGRDNEQFF. The CDR3 nucleotides read TGTGCCAGCAGTTATATTGGGGGGGGGAGAGACAATGAGCAGTTCTTC.

This chain joins TRBV7-2 and TRBJ1-2, with D hard to call. There are 15 residues in the CDR3. Germline loops: CDR1 SGHTA, CDR2 FQGNSA. V gave up 2 bases and J gave up 4 bases, with 14 bases separating them. This CDR3 is CASSLTPGGVYGYTF. In nucleotides, the CDR3 is TGTGCCAGCAGCTTAACCCCTGGCGGGGTCTATGGCTACACCTTC.

The CDR3 DNA reads as TGTGCCAGCAGCATGGGACTGAGGAACACTGAAGCTTTCTTT. Translating it yields CASSMGLRNTEAFF. This chain links TRBV6-5 with TRBJ1-1; a weak D match, TRBD1 (5 bases). V was cut by 6 bases and J by 1 base, with 12 bases left in between. Germline V lookup: CDR1 MNHEY, CDR2 SVGAGI. The CDR3 is 14 residues long.

The chain carries TRBV2 and TRBJ2-5; D is unclear. Per the germline V gene, CDR1 is SNHLY and CDR2 is FYNNEI. This CDR3 has 14 amino acids. Between the trimmed V and J ends, which lost 5 bases and 1 base, there was a span of 11 bases. The CDR3 region is CASSQTGSQETQYF. The CDR3 region has the DNA TGTGCCAGCAGTCAAACCGGGTCCCAAGAGACCCAGTACTTC.

V is TRBV7-9 and J is TRBJ2-7; 9 bases are a match to TRBD1. The germline V gene encodes CDR1 SEHNR and CDR2 FQNEAQ (reference sequence). J lost 5 bases, V lost 6 bases, and 8 bases had no gene match. The CDR3 has 14 amino acids. As DNA, the CDR3 is TGTGCCAGCAGTACGACAGGGGGATTGAACGAGCAGTACTTC. This codes for CASSTTGGLNEQYF.

The V gene is TRBV15, the J gene TRBJ1-3; a weak D match, TRBD1 (5 bases). V dropped 5 bases and J dropped 2 bases, with 13 bases sitting between them. Germline V CDR1 and CDR2: LNHNV, YYDKDF (reference sequence). The CDR3 length is 15 residues. The CDR3 here is CATSRYGGPGNTIYF. DNA of the CDR3: TGTGCCACCAGCCGTTACGGGGGTCCTGGAAACACCATATATTTT.

The chain has TRBV9 and TRBJ2-7, with D possibly being TRBD2 (5 bases). This CDR3 is built from 15 residues. Germline-derived CDR1 and CDR2 are SGDLS and YYNGEE. V lost 0 bases, J lost 1 base, and 11 bases lay in between. As DNA, the CDR3 is TGTGCCAGCAGCGTAGCGGCAGGCGGGTCCTACGAGCAGTACTTC. Translation: CASSVAAGGSYEQYF.